The rows below give T cell receptor beta chains drawn from one sample of a study of identical twins. TCRdb reanalysed the 5' RACE reads using MiXCR and keeps one entry per CDR3 protein. The data hold 250,000 to 350,000 distinct CDR3 sequences, with roughly 8.6% observed a single time. These data also featured in a second study, about yellow fever vaccine responses in identical twins.

Sequencing input: memory (CD45RO+) T cells sorted from blood. These receptors were obtained from a woman aged 18-35 years in good health. CDR3s include the opening cysteine and the closing phenylalanine or tryptophan. Some rows mark clone size as missing; the rest say once, few, many or name a class of expanded clone.

few	TRBV5-1	CASFQAGTGELFF
NA	TRBV6-6	CASSLRHAEAFF
many	TRBV29-1	CSVEGAAGAGAPTDTQYF
few	TRBV5-5	CASRPGLGTDTQYF
few	TRBV3-1	CASSQDLWQGDAGANVLTF
few	TRBV9	CASTRSGTYGYTF
NA	TRBV20-1	CSARDRGRTAYEQYF
many	TRBV3-1	CASSRRASGTYNEQFF
many	TRBV7-9	CASSLALDGNQPQHF
few	TRBV5-6	CASSQGQYSGNTIYF
many	TRBV7-7	CASSLAGGAGYNEQFF
NA	TRBV20-1	CSATGQLPTEAFF
few	TRBV6-6	CASSSQPTGELFF
many	TRBV5-1	CASSQDRGQSGELFF
few	TRBV19	CASSMQGRGNEQFF
NA	TRBV11-3	CASSSPQLAGGSLGLSNEQFF
NA	TRBV7-9	CASSPGLGIYNEQFF
many	TRBV20-1	CSASWDRGGEKLFF
many	TRBV6-1	CASSPTWDTEKLFF
few	TRBV5-1	CASSTGHNLNTEAFF
few	TRBV7-7	CASSRGLTETQYF
few	TRBV15	CATSRDPGGRGSTDTQYF
NA	TRBV20-1	CSAREGQEIGELFF
NA	TRBV6-1	CASSPTGQAGRNTQYF
many	TRBV20-1	CSAGRGNSPLHF
many	TRBV4-1	CASRNRALNTEAFF
NA	TRBV6-5	CASSSLGLAYNEQFF
NA	TRBV20-1	CSARDNRGYEQYF
many	TRBV10-3	CAICREGNTEAFF
NA	TRBV25-1	CASSEERESGYEQYF
many	TRBV18	CASSPPGVWEQFF
few	TRBV2	CASSEYRDSFFAAFF
many	TRBV24-1	CATSDLRAGDNEQFF
many	TRBV5-1	CASSPGLKPGETQYF
many	TRBV10-3	CAISDSVSQPQHF
NA	TRBV24-1	CATSDSVHNEQFF
many	TRBV7-9	CASSLTDVYEQYF
NA	TRBV23-1	CASSQSSGTATYEQYF
NA	TRBV20-1	CSARRPDNQPQHF
few	TRBV27	CASTARGSPSSYNEQFF
many	TRBV11-2	CASSWRDPLDEQFF
few	TRBV5-1	CASSLTSGSLTDTQYF
few	TRBV27	CASIGLGTRSGNTIYF
many	TRBV20-1	CSARLAASSYNSPLHF
many	TRBV3-1	CASSQGQGTNSPLHF
few	TRBV6-2/TRBV6-3	CASSYPGTSYTGELFF
NA	TRBV5-5	CASRPGLAYEQYF
few	TRBV2	CASSAGPPNIQYF
many	TRBV5-6	CASSRPTSVQETQYF
many	TRBV28	CASSPSGTAIVEQFF
NA	TRBV20-1	CSAREWPSDLYNEQFF
NA	TRBV3-1	CASSQALLGPSWVSEQYF
few	TRBV25-1	CASSEFTGAADTQYF
many	TRBV4-1	CASSQERAHSGNTIYF
many	TRBV20-1	CSARELAGPGRNEQFF
few	TRBV11-1	CASSFDRVHEQFF
NA	TRBV11-1	CASNRRGSDRVDGELFF